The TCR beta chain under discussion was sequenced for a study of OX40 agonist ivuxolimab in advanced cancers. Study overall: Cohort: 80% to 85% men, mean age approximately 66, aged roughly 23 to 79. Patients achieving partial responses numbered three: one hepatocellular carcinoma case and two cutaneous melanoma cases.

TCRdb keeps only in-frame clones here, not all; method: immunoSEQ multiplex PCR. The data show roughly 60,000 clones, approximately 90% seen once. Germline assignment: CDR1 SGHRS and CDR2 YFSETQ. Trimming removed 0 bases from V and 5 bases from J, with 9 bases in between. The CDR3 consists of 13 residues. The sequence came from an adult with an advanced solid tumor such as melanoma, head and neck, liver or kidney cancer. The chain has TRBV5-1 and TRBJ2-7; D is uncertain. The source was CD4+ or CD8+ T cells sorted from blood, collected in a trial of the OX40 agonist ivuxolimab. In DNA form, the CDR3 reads TGCGCCAGCAGCTTGGGGGTTCTGGACGAGCAGTACTTC. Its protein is CASSLGVLDEQYF.